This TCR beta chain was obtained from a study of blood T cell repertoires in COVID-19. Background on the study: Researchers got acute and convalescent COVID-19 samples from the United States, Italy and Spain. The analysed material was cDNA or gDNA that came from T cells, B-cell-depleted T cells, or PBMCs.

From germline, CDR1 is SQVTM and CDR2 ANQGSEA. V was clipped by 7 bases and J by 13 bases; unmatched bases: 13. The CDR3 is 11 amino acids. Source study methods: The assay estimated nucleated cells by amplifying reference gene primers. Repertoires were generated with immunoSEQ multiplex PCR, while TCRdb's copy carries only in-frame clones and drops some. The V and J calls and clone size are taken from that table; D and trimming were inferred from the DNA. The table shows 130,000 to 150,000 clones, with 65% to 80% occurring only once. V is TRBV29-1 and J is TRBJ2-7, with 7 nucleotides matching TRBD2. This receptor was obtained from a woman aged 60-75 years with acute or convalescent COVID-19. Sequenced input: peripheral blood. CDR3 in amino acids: CSAGEEGGQYF. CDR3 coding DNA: TGCAGCGCCGGGGAGGAGGGAGGGCAATACTTC.